The 18 T cell receptor beta chains listed next were all sequenced from one sample in a study of CD8 T cells in ankylosing spondylitis. TCRdb re-analysed the 5' RACE reads in MiXCR, keeping a single row per CDR3 protein. The sample yields roughly 240,000 distinct CDR3 sequences, 30% to 40% seen once. The specimen sequenced was blood, either unsorted or a sorted T cell fraction (not recorded which). The receptors here all came from a male donor with ankylosing spondylitis or in good health (not recorded which).

The chain joins TRBV10-3 to TRBJ1-1, with D perhaps matching TRBD1 (5 bases). V lost 0 bases to trimming and J lost 1 base, with 9 bases between them. Germline values: CDR1 ENHRY, CDR2 SYGVKD. The CDR3 is 15 amino acids. The CDR3 sequence: CAISESRGENTEAFF. In DNA, the CDR3 is TGTGCCATCAGTGAGTCAAGGGGCGAGAACACTGAAGCTTTCTTT.

This clonotype appeared a few times. The chain uses TRBV7-8 and TRBJ2-1, with D perhaps matching TRBD1 or TRBD2 (5 bases each). CDR1 is SGHVS and CDR2 is FQNEAQ in the germline V gene. The CDR3 has 18 amino acids. The ends were cut back, 1 base at V and 3 bases at J, with 19 bases in the middle. CDR3 nucleotide sequence: TGTGCCAGCAGCTTAGTTCGGGGCCAATCGGGTGGCTACAATGAGCAGTTCTTC. It specifies CASSLVRGQSGGYNEQFF.

Only a few counts were recorded for this clonotype. CDR3 DNA: TGTGCCAGCAGCCCCTCGCGGAGTTACAATGAGCAGTTCTTC. This translates into CASSPSRSYNEQFF. The chain employs TRBV7-9 and TRBJ2-1; D ambiguous. Germline V lookup: CDR1 SEHNR, CDR2 FQNEAQ (reference sequence). The CDR3 has 14 residues. V gave up 5 bases and J gave up 4 bases, with 12 bases separating them.

This clonotype was recorded a few times. V is TRBV6-1 and J is TRBJ1-5, with 9 positions matching TRBD1. V shed 6 bases, J shed 2 bases, and the junction held 11 bases outside the gene matches. Germline CDR1 reads MNHNS; CDR2 reads SASEGT. This CDR3 contains 17 residues. In DNA, the CDR3 is TGTGCCAGCAGCCATTTGAGGACAGGGGCGGGCAATCAGCCCCAGCATTTT. Amino acids: CASSHLRTGAGNQPQHF.

This clonotype is a singleton in its sample. The genes are TRBV2 and TRBJ1-2; D gene uncertain. The V end was cut by 1 base, the J end by 1 base, with 7 bases between. Germline CDR1 and CDR2: SNHLY and FYNNEI. This CDR3 region has 14 residues. DNA for the CDR3: TGTGCCAGCAGTGAAGGGCCGGATAACTATGGCTACACCTTC. It translates to CASSEGPDNYGYTF.

In this sample, this clonotype turned up once. The chain links TRBV6-1 to TRBJ2-7, with D maybe TRBD1 (5 bases). Per the germline V gene, CDR1 is MNHNS and CDR2 is SASEGT. Trimming stripped 1 base from V and 0 bases from J, with 13 bases between. The CDR3 runs 16 residues. The CDR3 bases are TGTGCCAGCAGTGAAGGGGCAGGGCGCTACTCCTACGAGCAGTACTTC. It yields the protein CASSEGAGRYSYEQYF.

The rearrangement links TRBV9 to TRBJ2-1, with 7 bases identical to TRBD2. The CDR3 runs to 15 residues. Germline lookup yields CDR1 SGDLS and CDR2 YYNGEE. With V trimmed by 4 bases and J by 2 bases, 6 bases remained unmatched. The CDR3 sequence: CASSRRRGAYNEQFF. In DNA form, the CDR3 reads TGTGCCAGCAGCCGCCGTCGGGGGGCCTACAATGAGCAGTTCTTC.

This clonotype has only a few counts. The chain employs TRBV12-3 or TRBV12-4 and TRBJ1-5; 8 bases line up with TRBD1. Trimming at V came to 6 bases and at J to 7 bases, leaving 11 bases not matched to a gene. The CDR3 has 15 residues. Written as DNA, the CDR3 is TGTGCCAGCAGACGACCAGGGGGCTGGGAACAGCCCCAGCATTTT. This encodes CASRRPGGWEQPQHF.

The rearrangement links TRBV10-2 to TRBJ2-7; 7 bases are a match to TRBD1. The V gene's germline CDR1 is WSHSY and CDR2 SAAADI. The CDR3 has 13 residues. V trimming: 7 bases; J trimming: 4 bases; junction bases outside the gene matches: 7. This chain's CDR3 is CASTWTGDYEQYF. Written as DNA, the CDR3 is TGCGCCAGCACATGGACAGGAGATTACGAGCAGTACTTC.

The table lists this clonotype with a few counts. The V call is TRBV7-9, the J call TRBJ1-2; 7 bases agree with TRBD1. The germline gives CDR1 SEHNR, CDR2 FQNEAQ (reference sequence). V gave up 5 bases and J gave up 2 bases; unmatched junction bases: 8. The CDR3 consists of 15 residues. Here the CDR3 reads CASSLGQAKNYGYTF. Written as DNA, the CDR3 is TGTGCCAGCAGCCTAGGACAGGCGAAGAACTATGGCTACACCTTC.

The table lists this clonotype with a count of one. The J gene is TRBJ2-7, the V gene TRBV6-4, with D perhaps assigned TRBD1 or TRBD2 (6 bases each). The CDR3 sequence is 16 residues long. Trimming pared 7 bases from V and 1 base from J, leaving 20 bases between. CDR1 is MRHNA, CDR2 SNTAGT, per germline. The CDR3 here is CASTLGGSSPSYEQYF. CDR3 bases: TGTGCCAGCACCTTAGGGGGGTCCTCTCCTTCCTACGAGCAGTACTTC.

The chain employs TRBV15 and TRBJ2-7; D gene unclear. Per germline, CDR1 LNHNV and CDR2 YYDKDF (reference sequence). Between the trimmed V and J ends, which lost 2 bases and 5 bases, there was a span of 13 bases. The CDR3 spans 14 residues. CDR3 coding DNA: TGTGCCACCAGCAGAATAGGAACGCCCCACGAGCAGTACTTC. Protein product: CATSRIGTPHEQYF.

V is TRBV29-1 and J is TRBJ2-3; TRBD2 matches 11 bases. The germline gives CDR1 SQVTM, CDR2 ANQGSEA. V lost 3 bases to trimming and J lost 1 base; unmatched junction nucleotides: 6. The CDR3 is 16 amino acids. The CDR3: CSVDSGGARGTDTQYF. Written as DNA, the CDR3 is TGCAGCGTTGATAGCGGGGGGGCGCGGGGCACAGATACGCAGTATTTT.

This chain connects TRBV28 to TRBJ2-5; D is unresolved. The CDR3 runs 13 residues. The V gene's germline CDR1 is MDHEN and CDR2 SYDVKM. Trimming stripped 7 bases from V and 0 bases from J, with 9 bases between. The CDR3 nucleotides read TGTGCCAGCAACAGACACTACCAAGAGACCCAGTACTTC. Translated, it gives CASNRHYQETQYF.

The V and J genes are TRBV20-1 and TRBJ2-5, with 8 bases matching TRBD2. Trimming took 6 bases from V and 5 from J; bases not matched to a gene: 11. The germline V gene has CDR1 DFQATT and CDR2 SNEGSKA (reference sequence). This CDR3 region has 14 residues. The CDR3 protein is CSAGAGIAGETQYF. The CDR3 nucleotides read TGCAGTGCCGGGGCGGGGATAGCGGGGGAGACCCAGTACTTC.

This clonotype was seen ten or more times. J is TRBJ2-1 and V is TRBV20-1; 7 bases align to TRBD1. The CDR3 is 14 residues long. The V gene end was trimmed by 4 bases and the J gene end by 6 bases; junction bases not matched to a gene: 9. CDR1 and CDR2 (germline): DFQATT, SNEGSKA (reference sequence). The CDR3 DNA follows: TGCAGTGCTACTCCGGGACAGAAAGTCAATGAGCAGTTCTTC. It translates to CSATPGQKVNEQFF.

This clonotype was detected a few times. The rearrangement joins TRBV15 to TRBJ1-5; TRBD1 might be the D (5 bases). Germline V CDR1 and CDR2: LNHNV, YYDKDF (reference sequence). The V gene lost 0 bases and the J gene lost 5 bases, with 5 bases spanning the gap. This CDR3 region has 13 residues. The chain's CDR3 is CATSREGDQPQHF. The CDR3 nucleotides read TGTGCCACCAGCAGAGAGGGGGATCAGCCCCAGCATTTT.

The chain recombines TRBV10-3 with TRBJ2-3; 8 bases agree with TRBD2. This CDR3 has 17 residues. Trimming at V came to 0 bases and at J to 0 bases, leaving 5 bases not matched to a gene. In germline, CDR1 is ENHRY, CDR2 SYGVKD. CDR3 residues: CAISESQRGGSTDTQYF. The CDR3 coding sequence is TGTGCCATCAGTGAGTCTCAACGGGGGGGAAGCACAGATACGCAGTATTTT.